The clone carrying this T cell receptor beta chain was counted only a few times. This sample was taken from a study of beta chain features in type 1 diabetes. Study-wide context: Comparable age, gender and cell yields were observed in patients relative to healthy donors.

Reverse transcription of all isolated RNA meant that expressed TCRB transcripts were sequenced. Libraries were prepared by immunoSEQ multiplex PCR; TCRdb keeps only in-frame clonotypes and omits some of them. The sample consists of 350,000 or so clones, about 20% of them appearing once. Germline assignment: CDR1 LNHNV and CDR2 YYDKDF (reference sequence). CDR3 length: 14 residues. V lost 1 base, J lost 6 bases, and 4 bases stayed unmatched. Input material: naive CD4+ T cells from blood. This chain joins TRBV15 and TRBJ1-2; 8 bases line up with TRBD1. The sequence was obtained from a woman aged 18-35 years in good health. The CDR3 spells CATSRGTGWNGYTF. As DNA, the CDR3 is TGTGCCACCAGCAGAGGGACAGGGTGGAATGGCTACACCTTC.